The 32 T cell receptor beta chains in this list originate from one sample, sequenced in a study of Ad26.COV2.S vaccination and SARS-CoV-2 variants. Treatment meaning: around 19 received Ad26.COV2.S at low or high dose, single or two shots; about five received placebo; per-sample allocation not given. Collection of samples fell on day 63 after the first vaccine or placebo injection. TCRdb's copy holds only in-frame clones and misses some; the assay was immunoSEQ multiplex PCR. The data show a few hundred thousand clones, roughly 90% seen once. The sample consisted of peripheral blood, taken in a trial of Ad26.COV2.S vaccine versus placebo. These receptors were obtained from a person between 18 and 65 years old who received the Ad26.COV2.S COVID-19 vaccine or a placebo.

This chain joins TRBV4-3 and TRBJ1-2; possibly TRBD1 for D (5 bases). CDR1 and CDR2 (germline): LGHNA, YSLEER. Trimming pared 1 base from V and 6 bases from J, leaving 9 bases between. The CDR3 totals 13 residues. For the CDR3, the DNA is TGCGCCAGCAGCCAAGCGATCAGGGATGGCTACACCTTC. Amino acids: CASSQAIRDGYTF.

This sequence joins TRBV5-1 and TRBJ1-2, with a tentative D call TRBD1 (6 bases). Germline V gene lookup returns CDR1 SGHRS and CDR2 YFSETQ. The length of the CDR3 is 13 residues. Trimming took 0 bases from V and 8 from J, leaving 11 bases between them. The CDR3 reads CASSLEGGIGYTF. DNA of the CDR3: TGCGCCAGCAGCTTGGAGGGGGGAATAGGCTACACCTTC.

The rearrangement links TRBV4-3 to TRBJ1-1; the D is unclear. Germline V gene sequence: CDR1 LGHNA, CDR2 YSLEER. The CDR3 spans 15 residues. V lost 1 base and J lost 1, with 10 bases in between. CDR3 protein: CASSQGGGRNTEAFF. The CDR3 DNA reads TGCGCCAGCAGCCAAGGCGGAGGTAGGAACACTGAAGCTTTCTTT.

The J gene is TRBJ1-2, the V gene TRBV29-1, with D uncertain. Germline V gene lookup returns CDR1 SQVTM and CDR2 ANQGSEA. V was shortened by 6 bases and J by 2 bases, with 19 bases between the two germline ends. This CDR3 comprises 15 residues. The CDR3: CSVLSVIHRNYGYTF. DNA for the CDR3: TGCAGCGTACTTTCGGTTATACATCGCAACTATGGCTACACCTTC.

J is TRBJ2-3 and V is TRBV5-1; TRBD1 matches 8 bases. This CDR3 region has 18 residues. Germline V gene sequence: CDR1 SGHRS, CDR2 YFSETQ. V shed 0 bases, J shed 4 bases, and the junction held 13 bases outside the gene matches. The CDR3 DNA reads as TGCGCCAGCAGCTTGGGCCCTGTCGGCAGGGGGCTCGCAGATACGCAGTATTTT. Amino acid sequence: CASSLGPVGRGLADTQYF.

Comment on this clone: This specimen includes other DNA sequences encoding the same CDR3. This sequence joins TRBV9 and TRBJ2-5; 7 bases map to TRBD2. With V trimmed by 0 bases and J by 4 bases, 6 bases remained unmatched. The CDR3 runs to 15 residues. Germline values: CDR1 SGDLS, CDR2 YYNGEE. The CDR3 region has the DNA TGTGCCAGCAGCGTAGACGGCGGGGGTTTAGAGACCCAGTACTTC. Protein product: CASSVDGGGLETQYF.

V gene TRBV7-2 combines with J gene TRBJ2-1; perhaps TRBD2 as D (7 bases). The CDR3 sequence is 16 residues long. The V end lost 1 base, the J end lost 4 bases, and 14 bases lay between the germline ends. Germline V gene sequence: CDR1 SGHTA, CDR2 FQGNSA. This CDR3 reads CASSLDSGGSYNEQFF. CDR3 DNA sequence: TGTGCCAGCAGCTTAGATTCGGGGGGCTCTTACAATGAGCAGTTCTTC. The whole variable domain, remainder taken from reference TRBV7-2 and TRBJ2-1, is GAGVSQSPSNKVTEKGKDVELRCDPISGHTALYWYRQSLGQGLEFLIYFQGNSAPDKSGLPSDRFSAERTGGSVSTLTIQRTQQEDSAVYLCASSLDSGGSYNEQFFGPGTRLTVL.

This chain uses TRBV3-1 (or the pseudogene TRBV3-2) with TRBJ1-1, with 10 bases aligning to TRBD1. In germline, CDR1 is LGHDT, CDR2 YNNKEL (reference sequence). J gave up 5 bases and V 1 base, and 16 bases lay outside the gene matches. This CDR3 comprises 19 residues. This CDR3 is CASSQGIIVRQGANTEAFF. CDR3 nucleotide sequence: TGTGCCAGCAGCCAAGGGATAATCGTAAGACAGGGGGCAAATACTGAAGCTTTCTTT.

CDR3 in DNA: TGTGCCAGCAGTCACCTGACTAGGCTCACCGGGGAGCTGTTTTTT. Amino acid sequence: CASSHLTRLTGELFF. The chain combines TRBV7-2 with TRBJ2-2, with TRBD2 as a possible D gene (6 bases). The CDR3 is made up of 15 amino acids. The V and J ends lost 6 bases and 4 bases respectively, with 15 bases between them. Germline CDR1 reads SGHTA; CDR2 reads FQGNSA.

This clone came up a few times. CDR3 region: CASSQVRQSSYEQYF. The CDR3 DNA is TGCGCCAGCAGCCAAGTCCGGCAGAGCTCCTACGAGCAGTACTTC. The genes are TRBV4-1 and TRBJ2-7, with D unclear. This CDR3 contains 15 residues. V gave up 1 base and J gave up 0 bases, with 10 bases separating them. The V gene's germline CDR1 is MGHRA and CDR2 YSYEKL.

V is TRBV10-3 and J is TRBJ2-2; D may be TRBD1 (5 bases). CDR3 length equals 13 residues. V was shortened by 7 bases and J by 6 bases, with 12 bases between the two germline ends. The germline gives CDR1 ENHRY, CDR2 SYGVKD. Here the CDR3 DNA reads TGTGCCATCATGGTCAGGGCCGCCGGGGAGCTGTTTTTT. Protein product: CAIMVRAAGELFF.

As DNA, the CDR3 is TGTGCCAGCAGCCTCAGGGGTTGGCAAGAGACCCAGTACTTC. Translated: CASSLRGWQETQYF. The V and J genes are TRBV3-1 (or the pseudogene TRBV3-2) and TRBJ2-5, with D maybe TRBD1 (6 bases). Trimming removed 4 bases from V and 2 bases from J, with 11 bases in between. Germline V CDR1 and CDR2: LGHDT, YNNKEL (reference sequence). This CDR3 has 14 amino acids.

The chain recombines TRBV3-1 (or the pseudogene TRBV3-2) with TRBJ1-6; D remains ambiguous. V lost 4 bases and J 4 bases, leaving 8 bases between the germline ends. The CDR3 has 14 residues. Germline-derived CDR1 and CDR2 are LGHDT and YNNKEL (reference sequence). CDR3 nucleotide sequence: TGTGCCAGCAGCCTGACACTTTATAATTCACCCCTCCACTTT. It specifies CASSLTLYNSPLHF.

V and J are TRBV28 and TRBJ1-2, with D possibly being TRBD1 (5 bases). Trimming removed 5 bases from V and 4 bases from J, with 14 bases in between. CDR3 length: 14 amino acids. Per germline, CDR1 MDHEN and CDR2 SYDVKM. DNA of the CDR3: TGTGCCAGCAGTCAAGGAGGGGTTCGCTATGGCTACACCTTC. Protein sequence: CASSQGGVRYGYTF.

The V gene is TRBV30, the J gene TRBJ1-6; D unresolved. Germline-derived CDR1 and CDR2 are GTSNPN and SVGIG (reference sequence). V gave up 5 bases and J gave up 10 bases, with 12 bases separating them. CDR3 size: 12 residues. The CDR3 spells CAWGRVRSPLHF. The CDR3 nucleotides are TGTGCCTGGGGAAGGGTGAGATCACCCCTCCACTTT.

The genes are TRBV6-2 or TRBV6-3 and TRBJ1-5; no firm D call. CDR3 size: 14 residues. V lost 4 bases and J 6 bases, leaving 13 bases between the germline ends. Per germline, CDR1 MNHEY and CDR2 SVGEGT. In DNA, the CDR3 is TGTGCCAGCAGTTGGAACAGAGATTCTCAGCCCCAGCATTTT. This translates into CASSWNRDSQPQHF.

The rearrangement uses TRBV24-1 and TRBJ1-2; 7 bases agree with TRBD1. CDR1 KGHDR and CDR2 SFDVKD come from the germline V gene. V shed 4 bases and J 0 bases; nucleotides not matched to a gene: 7. The CDR3 loop spans 16 amino acids. In DNA, the CDR3 is TGTGCCACCAGTGACCCTCGACAGGGAACTAACTATGGCTACACCTTC. Its translation: CATSDPRQGTNYGYTF.

This sequence joins TRBV2 and TRBJ2-3; TRBD2 matches at 9 bases. CDR3 length: 15 residues. The V gene's germline CDR1 is SNHLY and CDR2 FYNNEI. V lost 3 bases to trimming and J lost 3 bases; unmatched junction nucleotides: 4. The CDR3, as DNA: TGTGCCAGCAGTGATGCTGCGGGGGGGACAGATACGCAGTATTTT. Translation gives CASSDAAGGTDTQYF.

This clone was detected only a few times. CDR3 bases: TGTGCCAGCAGCCAAGCCGGGGTGGGGGATACGCAGTATTTT. Translated: CASSQAGVGDTQYF. V and J are TRBV3-1 (or the pseudogene TRBV3-2) and TRBJ2-3; possibly TRBD2 for D (5 bases). The CDR3 runs 14 residues. The ends were cut back, 1 base at V and 6 bases at J, with 11 bases in the middle. Germline CDR1 LGHDT, CDR2 YNNKEL (reference sequence).

V and J are TRBV4-2 and TRBJ2-3; D remains unclear. Trimming took off 4 bases at V and 1 base at J, with 9 bases between the two ends. Germline values: CDR1 LGHNA, CDR2 YNFKEQ. The CDR3 is 14 amino acids. CDR3 amino acids: CASSLQFGTDTQYF. The CDR3 DNA reads as TGTGCCAGCAGCCTCCAATTTGGCACAGATACGCAGTATTTT.

The CDR3 DNA is TGTGCCAGCAGCTTAGTAGGGAATCGATACGAGCAGTACTTC. This sequence encodes CASSLVGNRYEQYF. The chain uses TRBV11-2 and TRBJ2-7; no definite D call. This CDR3 comprises 14 residues. CDR1 is SGHAT and CDR2 is FQNNGV in the germline V gene. V was shortened by 1 base and J by 4 bases, with 11 bases between the two germline ends.

The chain uses TRBV29-1 and TRBJ1-1; no clear D. Germline-derived CDR1 and CDR2 are SQVTM and ANQGSEA. The CDR3 consists of 13 residues. V lost 0 bases to trimming and J lost 1 base, with 6 bases between them. The CDR3 DNA reads TGCAGCGTTGAAGATTCGGCGAACACTGAAGCTTTCTTT. Translated: CSVEDSANTEAFF.

This chain uses TRBV5-1 with TRBJ2-5; 10 nucleotides line up with TRBD2. The germline V gene encodes CDR1 SGHRS and CDR2 YFSETQ. The CDR3 is made up of 15 amino acids. The ends lost 4 bases at V and 0 bases at J; junction bases unmatched: 3. In nucleotides, the CDR3 is TGCGCCAGCAGCCGGAGCGGGGGGGACCAAGAGACCCAGTACTTC. Its protein product is CASSRSGGDQETQYF.

Worth noting for this clone: Relative to the germline gene, one junction end is altered; a read error may explain this. The chain is built from TRBV3-1 (or the pseudogene TRBV3-2) and TRBJ1-2; D ambiguous. Germline loops: CDR1 LGHDT, CDR2 YNNKEL (reference sequence). This CDR3 comprises 13 residues. The CDR3 loop reads CASSQGTLQKKDF. DNA of the CDR3: TGTGCCAGCAGCCAAGGAACCCTTCAGAAAAAGGACTTC.

The V gene is TRBV6-2 or TRBV6-3, the J gene TRBJ1-5; no firm D call. Per the germline V gene, CDR1 is MNHEY and CDR2 is SVGEGT. This CDR3 comprises 15 residues. Trimming took 5 bases from V and 4 from J, leaving 15 bases between them. The CDR3 DNA sequence: TGTGCCAGCAGTCCCCGGGCAGGCCGAAATCAGCCCCAGCATTTT. Translated: CASSPRAGRNQPQHF.

The V gene is TRBV5-4, the J gene TRBJ2-7; D is possibly TRBD1 or TRBD2 (6 bases each). Germline CDR1 reads SGHNT; CDR2 reads YYREEE (reference sequence). CDR3 length equals 12 residues. V was shortened by 6 bases and J by 6 bases, with 13 bases between the two germline ends. DNA for the CDR3: TGTGCCAGCAAGTGGGGGGCCGGCGAGCAGTACTTC. Its protein is CASKWGAGEQYF.

This chain joins TRBV28 and TRBJ1-1, with D unresolved. The length of the CDR3 is 15 residues. Germline assignment: CDR1 MDHEN and CDR2 SYDVKM. The ends were cut back, 6 bases at V and 1 base at J, with 15 bases in the middle. The CDR3 sequence is CASSPRGTGNTEAFF. DNA of the CDR3: TGTGCCAGCAGCCCGCGGGGTACGGGGAACACTGAAGCTTTCTTT.

V gene TRBV6-2 or TRBV6-3 combines with J gene TRBJ2-7, with 8 positions matching TRBD1. This CDR3 has 15 residues. With V trimmed by 2 bases and J by 1 base, 4 bases remained unmatched. Per the germline V gene, CDR1 is MNHEY and CDR2 is SVGEGT. CDR3 DNA sequence: TGTGCCAGCAGTTACCGACAGGGGTTGTCCTACGAGCAGTACTTC. Amino acids: CASSYRQGLSYEQYF.

The chain is built from TRBV10-1 and TRBJ2-3; 7 bases are shared with TRBD2. V gave up 6 bases and J gave up 1 base; unmatched junction bases: 13. CDR1 is WNHNN, CDR2 SYGVQD, per germline (reference sequence). The CDR3 length is 17 residues. In DNA, the CDR3 is TGCGCCAGCAGCCCCGGGACTATTAAAACGGGCACAGATACGCAGTATTTT. It yields the protein CASSPGTIKTGTDTQYF.

V and J are TRBV6-2 or TRBV6-3 and TRBJ2-5; D could derive from TRBD1 or TRBD2 (5 bases each). The V and J ends lost 6 bases and 4 bases respectively, with 15 bases between them. Germline CDR1 and CDR2: MNHEY and SVGEGT. The CDR3 is 14 residues long. CDR3 coding DNA: TGTGCCAGCAGCCCGGGACCCCGCGCAGAGACCCAGTACTTC. Residues: CASSPGPRAETQYF.

The sample holds one count of this clone. The chain recombines TRBV7-8 with TRBJ1-1; a possible D gene is TRBD1 (5 bases). This CDR3 has 13 residues. V was shortened by 8 bases and J by 7 bases, with 17 bases between the two germline ends. CDR1 SGHVS and CDR2 FQNEAQ come from the germline V gene. CDR3 sequence: CASELQGGFEAFF. The CDR3 DNA is TGTGCCAGCGAGCTTCAGGGCGGTTTTGAAGCTTTCTTT.

This chain joins TRBV14 and TRBJ2-1; D not certain. Per the germline V gene, CDR1 is SGHDN and CDR2 is FVKESK. The CDR3 totals 14 residues. V was cut by 3 bases and J by 0 bases, with 6 bases left in between. CDR3 sequence: CASSQEPSYNEQFF. The CDR3 DNA reads as TGTGCCAGCAGCCAGGAACCCTCCTACAATGAGCAGTTCTTC.